This TCR beta chain was captured by sequencing in a study of cytomegalovirus exposure and HLA in healthy donors. Regarding the study as a whole: In vitro confirmation showed three CMV-associated chains to be CMV antigen specific. Several top significant clusters appeared, in a later analysis, to be linked to common viral pathogens.

Concerning this clone itself: The antigen is undetermined.

V lost 4 bases and J lost 8, with 13 bases in between. The CDR3 covers 13 residues. From germline, CDR1 is SGHRS and CDR2 YFSETQ. The PCR was carried out with 60 Vbeta primers and 13 Jbeta primers. Generated by immunoSEQ multiplex PCR, the TCRdb table keeps only in-frame clones and is missing some. The data hold 100,000 to 150,000 clones, with around 78% observed a single time. This receptor was identified in a man aged 55 to 70 in good health and CMV-seropositive. The V and J genes are TRBV5-1 and TRBJ1-5; the D gene is possibly TRBD1 (5 bases). The specimen sequenced was PBMCs. CDR3 region: CASSQDMEEPQHF. The CDR3 region has the DNA TGCGCCAGCAGCCAGGACATGGAAGAGCCCCAGCATTTT.